The clone carrying this T cell receptor (beta chain) has a handful of counts. One entry per CDR3 protein results from TCRdb running MiXCR on the 5' RACE reads. The sample carries more than 75,000 distinct CDR3 sequences, roughly 9% recorded once. Germline V gene sequence: CDR1 SGHRS, CDR2 YFSETQ. V gave up 0 bases and J gave up 1 base; unmatched junction bases: 16. The CDR3 spans 20 residues. The entry originates in a study of T cells after yellow fever vaccination. Study information: Where fractions had low cell numbers, libraries were prepared from them with the SMART-Seq v4 Ultra Low Input RNA kit.

Here the sequenced sample was CD8+ T cells not binding an NS4B(214-222) dextramer, sorted from PBMCs, taken roughly 14 days after the first yellow fever vaccination. This sequence joins TRBV5-1 and TRBJ2-5; 9 nucleotides agree with TRBD1. The sequence derives from a man aged 18 to 30 who received the YFV17D yellow fever vaccine. In DNA form, the CDR3 reads TGCGCCAGCAGCTTGGTTCTAGGGGGACAGGGTTTTCGAGTCCAAGAGACCCAGTACTTC. Amino acid sequence: CASSLVLGGQGFRVQETQYF.